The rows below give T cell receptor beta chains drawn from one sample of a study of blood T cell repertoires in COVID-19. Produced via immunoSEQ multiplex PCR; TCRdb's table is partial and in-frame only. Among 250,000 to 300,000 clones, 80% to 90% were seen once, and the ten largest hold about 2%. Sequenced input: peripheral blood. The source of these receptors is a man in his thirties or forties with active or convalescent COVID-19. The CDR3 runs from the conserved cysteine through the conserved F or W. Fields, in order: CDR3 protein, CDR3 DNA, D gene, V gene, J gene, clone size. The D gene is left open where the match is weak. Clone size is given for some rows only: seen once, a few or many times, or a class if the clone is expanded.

CDR3aa: CASSLTGGTTDTQYF
CDR3nt: TGTGCCAGCAGCTTAACGGGGGGGACCACAGATACGCAGTATTTT
d_gene: TRBD2
v_gene: TRBV7-3
j_gene: TRBJ2-3
abundance: -

CDR3aa: CSGLGQGFGELFF
CDR3nt: TGCAGCGGTCTGGGACAGGGGTTCGGGGAGCTGTTTTTT
d_gene: TRBD1
v_gene: TRBV29-1
j_gene: TRBJ2-2
abundance: -

CDR3aa: CSIAGTGMTNYGYTF
CDR3nt: TGCAGCATCGCCGGGACAGGGATGACTAACTATGGCTACACCTTC
d_gene: TRBD1
v_gene: TRBV29-1
j_gene: TRBJ1-2
abundance: once

CDR3aa: CASSISRYSNQPQHF
CDR3nt: TGTGCCAGTAGTATTTCCAGATATAGCAATCAGCCCCAGCATTTT
d_gene: -
v_gene: TRBV19
j_gene: TRBJ1-5
abundance: -

CDR3aa: CASSRGTAASPLHF
CDR3nt: TGTGCCAGCAGCCGTGGGACAGCGGCTTCACCCCTCCACTTT
d_gene: TRBD1
v_gene: TRBV11-2
j_gene: TRBJ1-6
abundance: few

CDR3aa: CASTNYGPYNEQFF
CDR3nt: TGCGCCAGCACGAACTATGGCCCCTACAATGAGCAGTTCTTC
d_gene: -
v_gene: TRBV5-1
j_gene: TRBJ2-1
abundance: -

CDR3aa: CASSFPDRDEQYF
CDR3nt: TGTGCCAGCAGCTTCCCCGACAGGGACGAGCAGTACTTC
d_gene: TRBD1
v_gene: TRBV7-9
j_gene: TRBJ2-7
abundance: -

CDR3aa: CASSWADITSSIYF
CDR3nt: TGTGCCAGCAGCTGGGCGGACATTACCTCCAGCATATATTTT
d_gene: -
v_gene: TRBV5-6
j_gene: TRBJ1-3
abundance: -

CDR3aa: CASSLGTDNYGYTF
CDR3nt: TGTGCCAGCAGCTTAGGGACAGATAACTATGGCTACACCTTC
d_gene: -
v_gene: TRBV13
j_gene: TRBJ1-2
abundance: -

CDR3aa: CASRTVNRGLFTEAFF
CDR3nt: TGTGCCAGCAGAACGGTTAACAGGGGGCTCTTTACTGAAGCTTTCTTT
d_gene: TRBD1
v_gene: TRBV6-6
j_gene: TRBJ1-1
abundance: -

CDR3aa: CAISEEGGSDTQYF
CDR3nt: TGTGCCATCAGTGAGGAAGGGGGCTCAGATACGCAGTATTTT
d_gene: TRBD1
v_gene: TRBV10-3
j_gene: TRBJ2-3
abundance: -

CDR3aa: CASSSGTPRYLGDQETQYF
CDR3nt: TGTGCCAGTAGTTCCGGGACACCGAGGTACCTTGGGGACCAAGAGACCCAGTACTTC
d_gene: -
v_gene: TRBV19
j_gene: TRBJ2-5
abundance: -

CDR3aa: CASSYGTGWDEKLFF
CDR3nt: TGTGCCAGCAGTTACGGAACAGGGTGGGATGAAAAACTGTTTTTT
d_gene: -
v_gene: TRBV6-5
j_gene: TRBJ1-4
abundance: once

CDR3aa: CASSLERGEQFF
CDR3nt: TGTGCCAGCAGCTTAGAGCGTGGTGAGCAGTTCTTC
d_gene: -
v_gene: TRBV7-9
j_gene: TRBJ2-1
abundance: -

CDR3aa: CSASPLGSVGSGPEAFF
CDR3nt: TGCAGTGCTAGTCCCCTAGGGAGCGTTGGGTCAGGCCCTGAAGCTTTCTTT
d_gene: -
v_gene: TRBV20-1
j_gene: TRBJ1-1
abundance: -

CDR3aa: CASSPRGQGIRGTEAFF
CDR3nt: TGTGCCAGCAGCCCTAGGGGTCAAGGGATCAGAGGCACTGAAGCTTTCTTT
d_gene: -
v_gene: TRBV3-1/TRBV3-2
j_gene: TRBJ1-1
abundance: -

CDR3aa: CASSQELWGGGDTQYF
CDR3nt: TGCGCCAGCAGCCAAGAATTGTGGGGGGGCGGCGATACGCAGTATTTT
d_gene: -
v_gene: TRBV4-1
j_gene: TRBJ2-3
abundance: -

CDR3aa: CASSLVTSTDTQYF
CDR3nt: TGCGCCAGCAGCTTGGTGACTAGCACAGATACGCAGTATTTT
d_gene: -
v_gene: TRBV5-1
j_gene: TRBJ2-3
abundance: -

CDR3aa: CASSLDGGPNTEAFF
CDR3nt: TGTGCCAGCAGCTTGGATGGGGGCCCGAACACTGAAGCTTTCTTT
d_gene: -
v_gene: TRBV5-8
j_gene: TRBJ1-1
abundance: few

CDR3aa: CASSINSGSSYGYTF
CDR3nt: TGTGCCAGTAGTATTAACTCAGGGTCGTCCTATGGCTACACCTTC
d_gene: -
v_gene: TRBV19
j_gene: TRBJ1-2
abundance: -

CDR3aa: CASSYSTANTEAFF
CDR3nt: TGTGCCAGCAGTTACTCAACAGCGAACACTGAAGCTTTCTTT
d_gene: -
v_gene: TRBV6-5
j_gene: TRBJ1-1
abundance: -

CDR3aa: CASSLEASGGATDTQYF
CDR3nt: TGCGCCAGCAGCTTGGAGGCTAGCGGGGGGGCCACAGATACGCAGTATTTT
d_gene: TRBD2
v_gene: TRBV5-1
j_gene: TRBJ2-3
abundance: -

CDR3aa: CASRRVRDSPLHF
CDR3nt: TGCGCCAGCAGACGGGTGCGGGATTCACCCCTCCACTTT
d_gene: -
v_gene: TRBV5-1
j_gene: TRBJ1-6
abundance: -

CDR3aa: CAASRVGTTMNTEAFF
CDR3nt: TGTGCCGCCAGTCGGGTGGGGACAACCATGAACACTGAAGCTTTCTTT
d_gene: -
v_gene: TRBV7-8
j_gene: TRBJ1-1
abundance: -

CDR3aa: CASSQGRTDRGYEQYF
CDR3nt: TGCGCCAGCAGCCAAGGTCGGACGGACAGGGGCTACGAGCAGTACTTC
d_gene: TRBD1
v_gene: TRBV4-3
j_gene: TRBJ2-7
abundance: once

CDR3aa: CASSLRSGRDQPQHF
CDR3nt: TGTGCCAGCAGCTTACGGTCGGGTCGAGATCAGCCCCAGCATTTT
d_gene: -
v_gene: TRBV11-2
j_gene: TRBJ1-5
abundance: -

CDR3aa: CASSSHMGLGDIQYF
CDR3nt: TGTGCCAGCAGCTCTCACATGGGACTAGGCGACATTCAGTACTTC
d_gene: TRBD2
v_gene: TRBV11-2
j_gene: TRBJ2-4
abundance: -

CDR3aa: CASSEYGYEQYF
CDR3nt: TGTGCCAGCAGTGAATACGGTTACGAGCAGTACTTC
d_gene: -
v_gene: TRBV2
j_gene: TRBJ2-7
abundance: -

CDR3aa: CASRTSGTGLYQPQHF
CDR3nt: TGTGCCAGTAGAACCTCCGGGACAGGGTTGTATCAGCCCCAGCATTTT
d_gene: TRBD1
v_gene: TRBV19
j_gene: TRBJ1-5
abundance: -

CDR3aa: CASSYRGNTGELFF
CDR3nt: TGTGCCAGCAGTTACAGGGGAAACACCGGGGAGCTGTTTTTT
d_gene: -
v_gene: TRBV6-5
j_gene: TRBJ2-2
abundance: -

CDR3aa: CASSPRPGSSYEQYF
CDR3nt: TGTGCCAGCAGCCCTCGTCCGGGTTCGTCCTACGAGCAGTACTTC
d_gene: -
v_gene: TRBV5-6
j_gene: TRBJ2-7
abundance: once

CDR3aa: CASSPGGPDLNYGYTF
CDR3nt: TGTGCCAGCAGTCCAGGGGGCCCAGACCTTAACTATGGCTACACCTTC
d_gene: TRBD1
v_gene: TRBV27
j_gene: TRBJ1-2
abundance: -

CDR3aa: CATSNRQGAPGYTF
CDR3nt: TGTGCCACCAGCAATCGACAGGGGGCTCCTGGCTACACCTTC
d_gene: TRBD1
v_gene: TRBV15
j_gene: TRBJ1-2
abundance: -

CDR3aa: CAWDPRGGPEQFF
CDR3nt: TGTGCCTGGGACCCTCGCGGAGGGCCTGAGCAGTTCTTC
d_gene: -
v_gene: TRBV30
j_gene: TRBJ2-1
abundance: -

CDR3aa: CASSEDRGSNQPQHF
CDR3nt: TGTGCCAGTAGTGAAGACAGGGGGAGCAATCAGCCCCAGCATTTT
d_gene: TRBD1
v_gene: TRBV19
j_gene: TRBJ1-5
abundance: -

CDR3aa: CAKTQGARNTIYF
CDR3nt: TGTGCCAAAACACAGGGGGCTAGAAACACCATATATTTT
d_gene: TRBD1
v_gene: TRBV2
j_gene: TRBJ1-3
abundance: -

CDR3aa: CATSDLEVWRGSDTEAFF
CDR3nt: TGTGCCACCAGTGATTTGGAGGTTTGGCGGGGTTCGGACACTGAAGCTTTCTTT
d_gene: -
v_gene: TRBV24-1
j_gene: TRBJ1-1
abundance: -

CDR3aa: CASSPLPQVNTEAFF
CDR3nt: TGTGCCAGCTCACCACTTCCCCAGGTGAACACTGAAGCTTTCTTT
d_gene: -
v_gene: TRBV18
j_gene: TRBJ1-1
abundance: -

CDR3aa: CASGGLARSLEETQYF
CDR3nt: TGTGCCAGCGGGGGACTAGCTCGTTCTTTGGAAGAGACCCAGTACTTC
d_gene: TRBD2
v_gene: TRBV2
j_gene: TRBJ2-5
abundance: once

CDR3aa: CAISEAWFYTF
CDR3nt: TGTGCCATCAGTGAAGCCTGGTTCTACACCTTC
d_gene: -
v_gene: TRBV10-3
j_gene: TRBJ1-2
abundance: -

CDR3aa: CASSPGGLQGLGETQYF
CDR3nt: TGTGCCAGCAGCCCTGGGGGATTACAGGGGCTCGGGGAGACCCAGTACTTC
d_gene: TRBD1
v_gene: TRBV11-2
j_gene: TRBJ2-5
abundance: -

CDR3aa: CASTQGHSYEQYF
CDR3nt: TGTGCCAGCACACAGGGGCACTCCTACGAGCAGTACTTC
d_gene: TRBD1
v_gene: TRBV6-5
j_gene: TRBJ2-7
abundance: -

CDR3aa: CASSEGQSSNQPQHF
CDR3nt: TGTGCCAGCAGTGAGGGCCAGAGTAGCAATCAGCCCCAGCATTTT
d_gene: -
v_gene: TRBV6-1
j_gene: TRBJ1-5
abundance: once

CDR3aa: CASSGGTRTYEQYF
CDR3nt: TGTGCCAGTAGTGGAGGGACTCGTACCTACGAGCAGTACTTC
d_gene: -
v_gene: TRBV19
j_gene: TRBJ2-7
abundance: once

CDR3aa: CASSYSNNEQFF
CDR3nt: TGTGCCAGCAGTTACTCTAACAATGAGCAGTTCTTC
d_gene: -
v_gene: TRBV6-2/TRBV6-3
j_gene: TRBJ2-1
abundance: once

CDR3aa: CASSFTGYDGYTF
CDR3nt: TGTGCCAGCAGTTTTACAGGGTATGATGGCTACACCTTC
d_gene: -
v_gene: TRBV27
j_gene: TRBJ1-2
abundance: -

CDR3aa: CASSLDGQGLFADTEAFF
CDR3nt: TGTGCCAGCAGCTTAGATGGACAGGGTCTCTTTGCGGACACTGAAGCTTTCTTT
d_gene: TRBD1
v_gene: TRBV11-2
j_gene: TRBJ1-1
abundance: -

CDR3aa: CASSEGAGHTIYF
CDR3nt: TGTGCCAGCAGTGAAGGGGCGGGCCACACCATATATTTT
d_gene: -
v_gene: TRBV6-1
j_gene: TRBJ1-3
abundance: -

CDR3aa: CASGEQGLEQYF
CDR3nt: TGTGCCAGCGGGGAACAGGGGCTCGAGCAGTACTTC
d_gene: TRBD1
v_gene: TRBV27
j_gene: TRBJ2-7
abundance: -

CDR3aa: CSVAGLSSGNTIYF
CDR3nt: TGCAGCGTTGCAGGGTTGAGCTCTGGAAACACCATATATTTT
d_gene: -
v_gene: TRBV29-1
j_gene: TRBJ1-3
abundance: -

CDR3aa: CASSLSRGGYEQYF
CDR3nt: TGTGCCAGCAGCTTGTCTCGGGGGGGGTACGAGCAGTACTTC
d_gene: TRBD2
v_gene: TRBV5-4
j_gene: TRBJ2-7
abundance: -

CDR3aa: CASSHPDRVGNQPQHF
CDR3nt: TGCGCCAGCAGCCACCCAGACAGGGTTGGCAATCAGCCCCAGCATTTT
d_gene: TRBD1
v_gene: TRBV4-1
j_gene: TRBJ1-5
abundance: -

CDR3aa: CASKYLRQTSNYGYTF
CDR3nt: TGTGCCAGCAAGTATCTCCGACAGACTTCTAACTATGGCTACACCTTC
d_gene: -
v_gene: TRBV7-2
j_gene: TRBJ1-2
abundance: -